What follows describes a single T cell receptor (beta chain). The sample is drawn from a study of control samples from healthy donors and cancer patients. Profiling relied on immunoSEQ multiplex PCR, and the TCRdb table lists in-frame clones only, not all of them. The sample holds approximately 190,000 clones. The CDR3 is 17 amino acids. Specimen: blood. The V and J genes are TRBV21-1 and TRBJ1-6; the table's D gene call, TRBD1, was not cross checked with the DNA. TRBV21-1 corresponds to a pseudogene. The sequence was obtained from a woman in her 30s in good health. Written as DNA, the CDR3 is TGTGCCAGCAGCGAACAGACAGGGACCGGAGATAATTCACCCCTCCACTTT. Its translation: CASSEQTGTGDNSPLHF.